The 29 T cell receptor beta chains below were found in one sample sequenced in a study of CD8 T cells in Susac syndrome (dated by TCRdb to between 2018 and 2020). The protocol used for the library was the immunoSEQ multiplex PCR assay. RNA was extracted using the RNeasy kit, and roughly 0.5 to 1 ug of the RNA was reverse transcribed with random hexamers. TCRdb applied fastp at Q25 and MiXCR to the public reads, then kept only in-frame beta chains. Rows with a matching CDR3 protein are joined into one entry that keeps the most common DNA and genes. The sample table shows under 200,000 distinct CDR3 sequences, and approximately 95% are seen once. The ten largest clones capture 0.15% to 0.2% of the sample. The specimen sequenced was CD8+ T cells from PBMCs. The receptors here all came from a human donor with multiple sclerosis.

The V gene is TRBV4-1, the J gene TRBJ2-5, with a tentative D call TRBD1 (5 bases). This CDR3 is built from 16 residues. Germline CDR1 is MGHRA and CDR2 is YSYEKL. Trimming took 3 bases from V and 2 from J, leaving 16 bases between them. The CDR3 DNA sequence: TGCGCCAGCAGCCAGGTTTGGGGCAGTCTACAAGAGACCCAGTACTTC. Protein sequence: CASSQVWGSLQETQYF.

V is TRBV7-8 and J is TRBJ1-1; D unclear. There are 12 residues in the CDR3. Germline V lookup: CDR1 SGHVS, CDR2 FQNEAQ. Trimming removed 5 bases at V and 4 bases at J, with 8 bases between. CDR3 loop: CASSASFTEAFF. The CDR3 bases are TGTGCCAGCAGCGCCAGCTTCACTGAAGCTTTCTTT.

J is TRBJ2-2 and V is TRBV29-1, with D uncertain. Germline-derived CDR1 and CDR2 are SQVTM and ANQGSEA. The CDR3 loop spans 10 amino acids. V was clipped by 6 bases and J by 7 bases, with 6 bases between them. The CDR3 DNA follows: TGCAGCGTCAGCGACGGGGAGCTGTTTTTT. It is translated as CSVSDGELFF.

For the CDR3, the DNA is TGTGCCAGCATTGAGGATCCCTCGCCTCTCAATGAGCAGTTCTTC. As protein: CASIEDPSPLNEQFF. The chain carries TRBV2 and TRBJ2-1; the D is unclear. Between the trimmed V and J ends, which lost 7 bases and 6 bases, there was a span of 19 bases. This CDR3 is 15 amino acids long. The germline gives CDR1 SNHLY, CDR2 FYNNEI.

The genes are TRBV5-8 and TRBJ2-1; 7 bases map to TRBD1. The length of the CDR3 is 15 residues. V dropped 4 bases and J dropped 5; count of bases not matched to a gene: 9. From germline, CDR1 is SGHTS and CDR2 YDEGEE. For the CDR3, the DNA is TGTGCCAGCAGCCTGAATGACAGGGATCACAATGAGCAGTTCTTC. Translated, it gives CASSLNDRDHNEQFF.

This clonotype was seen only once. The gene calls are TRBV20-1 and TRBJ2-7; maybe TRBD1 (6 bases). CDR1 DFQATT and CDR2 SNEGSKA come from the germline V gene (reference sequence). Trimming removed 1 base at V and 0 bases at J, with 10 bases between. The CDR3 totals 14 residues. CDR3 protein: CSARGPDSSYEQYF. CDR3 in DNA: TGCAGTGCTAGAGGCCCGGACAGCTCCTACGAGCAGTACTTC.

This chain connects TRBV14 to TRBJ2-5, with unresolved D. The CDR3 consists of 15 residues. Trimming took 0 bases from V and 4 from J, leaving 12 bases between them. Germline CDR1 is SGHDN and CDR2 is FVKESK. The CDR3 spells CASSQDGNWGETQYF. The CDR3 DNA sequence: TGTGCCAGCAGCCAAGATGGAAACTGGGGAGAGACCCAGTACTTC.

V and J are TRBV20-1 and TRBJ2-7; D might be TRBD2 (5 bases). The V gene lost 2 bases and the J gene lost 5 bases, with 22 bases spanning the gap. The CDR3 covers 16 residues. Germline CDR1 DFQATT, CDR2 SNEGSKA (reference sequence). CDR3 sequence: CSARPIVGSLFNEQYF. CDR3 nucleotide sequence: TGCAGTGCTAGACCGATAGTGGGGAGCCTCTTCAACGAGCAGTACTTC.

A single count supports this clonotype. The chain has TRBV29-1 and TRBJ1-2; D unresolved. Between the trimmed V and J ends, which lost 4 bases and 4 bases, there was a span of 10 bases. The CDR3 totals 12 residues. The V gene's germline CDR1 is SQVTM and CDR2 ANQGSEA. DNA for the CDR3: TGCAGCGTTGGGACCGAGGTCTATGGCTACACCTTC. This translates into CSVGTEVYGYTF. Supplemented by reference TRBV29-1 and TRBJ1-2, the full variable domain reads SAVISQKPSRDICQRGTSLTIQCQVDSQVTMMFWYRQQPGQSLTLIATANQGSEATYESGFVIDKFPISRPNLTFSTLTVSNMSPEDSSIYLCSVGTEVYGYTFGSGTRLTVV.

CDR3 sequence reads: CASSTYLGQGYEQYF. In DNA form, the CDR3 reads TGTGCCAGTAGTACATACCTGGGACAGGGCTACGAGCAGTACTTC. The V and J genes are TRBV19 and TRBJ2-7; 9 positions match TRBD1. Germline V lookup: CDR1 LNHDA, CDR2 SQIVND (reference sequence). CDR3 length: 15 amino acids. V dropped 4 bases and J dropped 3; count of bases not matched to a gene: 7.

The chain recombines TRBV3-1 with TRBJ2-7, with 9 positions matching TRBD1. J gave up 5 bases and V 1 base, and 6 bases lay outside the gene matches. The V gene's germline CDR1 is LGHDT and CDR2 YNNKEL (reference sequence). The CDR3 totals 15 residues. CDR3 DNA sequence: TGTGCCAGCAGCCAAGGGACAGGGGAGGGGCACGAGCAGTACTTC. Encoded protein: CASSQGTGEGHEQYF.

This sequence joins TRBV29-1 and TRBJ1-5, with D maybe TRBD1 (6 bases). Deletions cut 7 bases from V and 5 bases from J, with 15 bases between. Looked up from germline, CDR1 is SQVTM and CDR2 is ANQGSEA. This CDR3 spans 13 amino acids. CDR3 protein: CSAQQGGDQPQHF. DNA for the CDR3: TGCAGCGCCCAACAGGGAGGGGATCAGCCCCAGCATTTT.

V usage is TRBV9 and J usage is TRBJ2-3; no reliable D call. Trimming removed 2 bases from V and 6 bases from J, with 13 bases in between. Germline V gives CDR1 SGDLS, CDR2 YYNGEE. The CDR3 has 14 residues. CDR3 coding DNA: TGTGCCAGCAGCGTGGATCGGGCCCAGGATACGCAGTATTTT. This translates into CASSVDRAQDTQYF.

The genes are TRBV9 and TRBJ1-1; 7 bases are shared with TRBD1. Germline loops: CDR1 SGDLS, CDR2 YYNGEE. This CDR3 is 15 amino acids long. The junction had 10 bases not matched to a gene; V was cut back by 6 bases and J by 2 bases. The CDR3 loop reads CASKPSRQGNTEAFF. CDR3 bases: TGTGCCAGCAAACCTTCAAGACAGGGCAACACTGAAGCTTTCTTT.

V is TRBV29-1 and J is TRBJ2-2; unclear D gene. V lost 3 bases, J lost 8 bases, and 16 bases lay in between. This CDR3 is built from 14 residues. Germline CDR1 SQVTM, CDR2 ANQGSEA. CDR3 region: CSVDWPPVDGELFF. The CDR3 DNA reads TGCAGCGTTGATTGGCCCCCGGTGGATGGGGAGCTGTTTTTT.

This rearrangement joins TRBV13 to TRBJ1-1, with TRBD1 as a possible D gene (6 bases). The V gene lost 4 bases and the J gene lost 5 bases, with 11 bases spanning the gap. The CDR3 has 13 residues. CDR1 and CDR2 from the germline V gene are PRHDT and FYEKMQ (reference sequence). The CDR3 bases are TGTGCCAGCAGCTCCGAGGGGGGGACTGAAGCTTTCTTT. Translation: CASSSEGGTEAFF.

The V and J genes are TRBV20-1 and TRBJ2-3, with unresolved D. Germline CDR1 is DFQATT and CDR2 is SNEGSKA (reference sequence). V shed 0 bases and J shed 3 bases, with 10 bases lying between them. This CDR3 comprises 14 residues. The CDR3 region is CSARDRDRTDTQYF. CDR3 DNA: TGCAGTGCTAGAGATCGAGACCGTACAGATACGCAGTATTTT.

CDR3 DNA: TGTGCCACCAGTGACTCCGACAGAAACACAGATACGCAGTATTTT. This gives the protein CATSDSDRNTDTQYF. The chain combines TRBV24-1 with TRBJ2-3; perhaps TRBD1 as D (5 bases). Germline-derived CDR1 and CDR2 are KGHDR and SFDVKD. Deletions cut 4 bases from V and 2 bases from J, with 12 bases between. The CDR3 consists of 15 residues.

The V call is TRBV7-9, the J call TRBJ2-1; D is unclear. Germline V lookup: CDR1 SEHNR, CDR2 FQNEAQ (reference sequence). This CDR3 region has 11 residues. Trimming pared 5 bases from V and 8 bases from J, leaving 7 bases between. CDR3 sequence reads: CASSNGDEQFF. CDR3 nucleotide sequence: TGTGCCAGCAGCAATGGGGATGAGCAGTTCTTC. Complete variable domain (other parts from reference TRBV7-9 and TRBJ2-1): DTGVSQNPRHKITKRGQNVTFRCDPISEHNRLYWYRQTLGQGPEFLTYFQNEAQLEKSRLLSDRFSAERPKGSFSTLEIQRTEQGDSAMYLCASSNGDEQFFGPGTRLTVL.

The chain employs TRBV7-3 and TRBJ2-5; D remains ambiguous. The germline V gene has CDR1 SGHTA and CDR2 FQGTGA. The germline V and J ends were trimmed by 5 bases and 5 bases, with 12 bases remaining between them. The CDR3 contains 13 residues. CDR3 nucleotides: TGTGCCAGCAGCCTTCCTCCCCATGAGACCCAGTACTTC. It encodes CASSLPPHETQYF.

The V and J genes are TRBV12-3 or TRBV12-4 and TRBJ2-7; D remains ambiguous. V shed 2 bases and J shed 3 bases, with 8 bases lying between them. The CDR3 consists of 13 residues. The CDR3: CASSLRINYEQYF. DNA for the CDR3: TGTGCCAGCAGTTTACGGATAAACTACGAGCAGTACTTC.

The rearrangement links TRBV7-8 to TRBJ1-1; D is unresolved. This CDR3 spans 16 amino acids. The germline V gene encodes CDR1 SGHVS and CDR2 FQNEAQ. Trimming left V 2 bases short and J 1 base short, with 14 bases between. The CDR3 protein is CASSLNLRNQNTEAFF. Written as DNA, the CDR3 is TGTGCCAGCAGCTTAAATTTACGGAATCAGAACACTGAAGCTTTCTTT.

The rearrangement uses TRBV7-6 and TRBJ2-7; 12 nucleotides line up with TRBD2. The CDR3 extends over 16 amino acids. The J segment lost 2 bases and the V segment lost 5 bases, leaving 7 bases of the junction unmatched. CDR1 is SGHVS, CDR2 FNYEAQ, per germline. The CDR3 coding sequence is TGTGCCAGCAGCCCTCTGCCTAGCGGGAGGGCCTACGAGCAGTACTTC. Translating it yields CASSPLPSGRAYEQYF.

The J gene is TRBJ1-1, the V gene TRBV16; TRBD1 agrees at 8 bases. Germline V gene lookup returns CDR1 KGHSY and CDR2 FQNENV. This CDR3 spans 16 amino acids. Trimming removed 4 bases from V and 1 base from J; junction bases left unmatched: 8. The CDR3 loop reads CASSRLRTGGNTEAFF. As DNA, the CDR3 is TGTGCCAGCAGCCGACTCAGAACAGGGGGGAACACTGAAGCTTTCTTT.

V gene TRBV20-1 combines with J gene TRBJ2-1; maybe TRBD2 (6 bases). CDR3 length equals 14 residues. The V end was cut by 5 bases, the J end by 5 bases, with 16 bases between. Germline CDR1 is DFQATT and CDR2 is SNEGSKA (reference sequence). The CDR3 here is CSALPGEVNNEQFF. In DNA form, the CDR3 reads TGCAGTGCTCTCCCGGGAGAGGTTAACAATGAGCAGTTCTTC.

The chain joins TRBV12-3 or TRBV12-4 to TRBJ2-1; a possible D gene is TRBD2 (5 bases). The CDR3 loop spans 12 amino acids. Trimming removed 6 bases at V and 5 bases at J, with 8 bases between. The CDR3 sequence is CASRRVDNEQFF. In DNA, the CDR3 is TGTGCCAGCAGGAGGGTGGACAATGAGCAGTTCTTC.

J is TRBJ1-2 and V is TRBV19; D call uncertain. The germline V and J ends were trimmed by 5 bases and 7 bases, with 17 bases remaining between them. This CDR3 has 14 residues. CDR1 and CDR2 (germline): LNHDA, SQIVND (reference sequence). The CDR3, as DNA: TGTGCCAGTAGTCCGAACAGTGTGCCTTTTGGCTACACCTTC. Protein: CASSPNSVPFGYTF.

This sequence joins TRBV20-1 and TRBJ2-1; 10 nucleotides line up with TRBD2. This CDR3 is built from 16 residues. The J segment lost 7 bases and the V segment lost 5 bases, leaving 14 bases of the junction unmatched. Germline CDR1 is DFQATT and CDR2 is SNEGSKA (reference sequence). The CDR3 sequence: CSAPSELAGFRNEQFF. DNA for the CDR3: TGCAGTGCTCCCAGCGAACTAGCGGGATTTAGAAATGAGCAGTTCTTC.

The chain uses TRBV28 and TRBJ2-7; 14 positions agree with TRBD2. This CDR3 has 15 residues. The V gene end was trimmed by 3 bases and the J gene end by 7 bases; junction bases not matched to a gene: 5. Germline V gene lookup returns CDR1 MDHEN and CDR2 SYDVKM. This chain's CDR3 is CASSLGLAGVQEQYF. For the CDR3, the DNA is TGTGCCAGCAGTTTGGGACTAGCGGGAGTTCAAGAGCAGTACTTC.